This TCR beta chain came from a study of blood T cell repertoires in COVID-19. Background on the study: Nucleic acid was either cDNA or gDNA, and it came from T cells, B-cell-depleted T cells, or PBMCs.

Method: immunoSEQ multiplex PCR; TCRdb's copy keeps in-frame clones and lacks some. This table holds 200,000 to 250,000 clones, nearly 90% found once. Each participant's cohort was designated according to participant-reported clinical history. Each recovered donor of Cohort 3 presented with two negative PCRs, clearance, or symptom resolution. This clone was detected only once. The length of the CDR3 is 11 residues. The material sequenced was PBMCs or T cells enriched from blood (not recorded which). The sequence came from a man aged 25 to 40 who had recovered from COVID-19. J is TRBJ1-2 and V is TRBV21-1. TRBV21-1 is labeled a pseudogene. The CDR3 is CASSDWYGYTF. The DNA for the CDR3 is TGTGCCAGCAGCGACTGGTATGGCTACACCTTC.